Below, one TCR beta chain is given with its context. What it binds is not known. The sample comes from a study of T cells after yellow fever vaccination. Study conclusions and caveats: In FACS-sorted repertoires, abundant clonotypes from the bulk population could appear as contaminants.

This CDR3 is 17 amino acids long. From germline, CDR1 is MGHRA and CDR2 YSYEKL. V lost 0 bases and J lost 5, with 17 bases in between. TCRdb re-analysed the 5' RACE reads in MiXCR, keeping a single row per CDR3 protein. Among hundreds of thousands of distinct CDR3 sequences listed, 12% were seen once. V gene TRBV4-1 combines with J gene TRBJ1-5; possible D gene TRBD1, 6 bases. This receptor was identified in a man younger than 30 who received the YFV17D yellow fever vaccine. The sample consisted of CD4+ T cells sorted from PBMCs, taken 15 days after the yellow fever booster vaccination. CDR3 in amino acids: CASSQDLPTGAYQPQHF. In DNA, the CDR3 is TGCGCCAGCAGCCAAGATCTCCCCACGGGGGCCTATCAGCCCCAGCATTTT.